This TCR beta chain was sequenced in a study of cytomegalovirus exposure and HLA in healthy donors. Study results and limitations: TCR beta sequences reportedly predicted most subjects' HLA-A and HLA-B alleles accurately. Cytomegalovirus status was reportedly diagnosed by the classifier with high specificity and sensitivity.

The study ran its PCR with 60 Vbeta and 13 Jbeta primers. TCRdb keeps only in-frame clones here, not all; method: immunoSEQ multiplex PCR. This table holds about 180,000 clones, approximately 79% found once. Each of the donors was a healthy bone marrow donor. Donors showed nominal health when sampled, although they likely had unrecorded immune exposures. The V gene lost 1 base and the J gene lost 0 bases, with 6 bases spanning the gap. The V gene's germline CDR1 is SEHNR and CDR2 FQNEAQ (reference sequence). This CDR3 has 15 amino acids. About this clone itself: The antigen is not known.

The chain recombines TRBV7-9 with TRBJ1-4; D gene unclear. The sequenced sample consisted of PBMCs. This TCR came from a woman aged 35 to 49 in good health and CMV-seronegative. In DNA form, the CDR3 reads TGTGCCAGCAGCTTAGTACAGTCAACTAATGAAAAACTGTTTTTT. Protein product: CASSLVQSTNEKLFF.